The rows below give T cell receptor beta chains drawn from one sample of a study of blood T cell repertoires in COVID-19. Clones were sequenced by immunoSEQ multiplex PCR, and TCRdb holds only the in-frame ones, with some missing. The data hold 35,000 to 45,000 clones, with 80% to 90% observed a single time. The sequenced sample was peripheral blood. These receptors all stem from a man between 35 and 55 years old with active COVID-19. Both conserved end residues are part of each CDR3. Each record gives: D gene, J gene, V gene, clone size, CDR3 DNA, CDR3 protein. The D gene is left open where the match is weak. Size is omitted from some rows. Given values are once, few, many or a class for expanded clones.

TRBD1 | TRBJ2-4 | TRBV2 | . | TGTGCCAGCGGGACAGAAAACATTCAGTACTTC | CASGTENIQYF
TRBD2 | TRBJ2-2 | TRBV5-1 | . | TGCGCCAGCAGCCCCCGGGGAGCGGGATCTGCCACCGGGGAGCTGTTTTTT | CASSPRGAGSATGELFF
TRBD1 | TRBJ1-1 | TRBV28 | few | TGTGCCAGCAGCATTACCGACAGGGTAACTGAAGCTTTCTTT | CASSITDRVTEAFF
TRBD2 | TRBJ2-2 | TRBV11-2 | . | TGTGCCAGCAGCTTAGCCAGCGGGGCTACCGGGGAGCTGTTTTTT | CASSLASGATGELFF
TRBD1 | TRBJ1-1 | TRBV4-1 | . | TGCGCCAGCAGCCAACTAACAGGGGTGGGGACTGAAGCTTTCTTT | CASSQLTGVGTEAFF
TRBD1 | TRBJ2-7 | TRBV5-1 | . | TGCGCCAGCAGCTGGGGGACAGGGCGGAACGAGCAGTACTTC | CASSWGTGRNEQYF
. | TRBJ1-1 | TRBV7-3 | . | TGTGCCAGCAGCTTACAATTGAACACTGAAGCTTTCTTT | CASSLQLNTEAFF
. | TRBJ1-2 | TRBV13 | . | TGTGCCAGCAGCCCCCGGACAGTATACTATGGCTACACCTTC | CASSPRTVYYGYTF
. | TRBJ2-4 | TRBV18 | few | TGTGCCAGCTCACCAGCCAGGGTAGGAGCCAAAAACATTCAGTACTTC | CASSPARVGAKNIQYF
. | TRBJ1-3 | TRBV18 | . | TGTGCCAGCTCACCTTCCGGTGGAAACACCATATATTTT | CASSPSGGNTIYF
. | TRBJ1-2 | TRBV30 | . | TGTGCCTTACAAGACACTTTTACTAACTATGGCTACACCTTC | CALQDTFTNYGYTF
. | TRBJ1-1 | TRBV10-3 | . | TGTGCCATCAGTGAGTCGTCAGGGGCTCCCCTTAACACTGAAGCTTTCTTT | CAISESSGAPLNTEAFF
TRBD1 | TRBJ1-1 | TRBV5-4 | . | TGTGCCAGCAGCTCCTACCCGAACGACAGGGGGGGGGCTGAAGCTTTCTTT | CASSSYPNDRGGAEAFF
TRBD2 | TRBJ2-5 | TRBV7-3 | . | TGTGCCAGCAGCCGGGGGCCAAGCGGGAGGGGAGAGACCCAGTACTTC | CASSRGPSGRGETQYF
. | TRBJ2-7 | TRBV20-1 | . | TGCAGTGCTAGTAGCCCCCTCTCCGAGCAGTACTTC | CSASSPLSEQYF
. | TRBJ1-4 | TRBV5-8 | . | TGTGCCAGCAGCTTGGACGGTGAAAAACTGTTTTTT | CASSLDGEKLFF
TRBD1 | TRBJ2-7 | TRBV5-5 | . | TGTGCCAGCAGCCCGGGACAGGGACCTTCCTACGAGCAGTACTTC | CASSPGQGPSYEQYF
. | TRBJ2-3 | TRBV7-3 | . | TGTGCCAGCAGCCCCAGCGGGAGCACAGATACGCAGTATTTT | CASSPSGSTDTQYF
. | TRBJ1-3 | TRBV13 | . | TGTGCCAGCAGCTTAGGCCCCTCCCTACCCTCCGGAAACACCATATATTTT | CASSLGPSLPSGNTIYF
TRBD1 | TRBJ2-3 | TRBV10-3 | . | TGTGCCATCAGTGAGTCCGGGACAGCAGATACGCAGTATTTT | CAISESGTADTQYF
TRBD1 | TRBJ1-3 | TRBV3-1/TRBV3-2 | once | TGTGCCAGCAGCCAAGACGGGACAGGGGGAAACACCATATATTTT | CASSQDGTGGNTIYF
TRBD1 | TRBJ2-2 | TRBV6-2/TRBV6-3 | . | TGTGCCAGCAGTTACTCGAGAGGGGGCGTAGACACCGGGGAGCTGTTTTTT | CASSYSRGGVDTGELFF
TRBD2 | TRBJ2-3 | TRBV2 | . | TGTGCCAGCAGTGAGGAGGGCCTAGCGGGAGGGCCAAGCACAGATACGCAGTATTTT | CASSEEGLAGGPSTDTQYF
TRBD1 | TRBJ1-5 | TRBV5-1 | once | TGCGCCAGCAGCCCGACAGGGTTCCAGCCCCAGCATTTT | CASSPTGFQPQHF
TRBD1 | TRBJ1-5 | TRBV19 | . | TGTGCCAGCGGACAGGGGGTACCCGGGCCCCAGCATTTT | CASGQGVPGPQHF
. | TRBJ1-3 | TRBV6-5 | . | TGTGCCAGCAGTTACCGGTGGAGCTCTGGAAACACCATATATTTT | CASSYRWSSGNTIYF
TRBD1 | TRBJ2-7 | TRBV7-8 | . | TGTGCCAGCAGCTTGGGGACAGGGCCCTCCTACGAGCAGTACTTC | CASSLGTGPSYEQYF
TRBD2 | TRBJ2-1 | TRBV7-9 | . | TGTGCCAGCAGCCGATGGGGGACTAGCGGGAATAACAATGAGCAGTTCTTC | CASSRWGTSGNNNEQFF